This TCR beta chain was retrieved from a study of cytomegalovirus exposure and HLA in healthy donors. TCRdb keeps only in-frame clones here, not all; method: immunoSEQ multiplex PCR. The top ten hold 25% to 30% of the sample, which has some 140,000 clones, 70% to 85% seen once. Germline CDR1 and CDR2: LNHDA and SQIVND (reference sequence). Germline trimming cut 5 bases from V and 7 bases from J; bases unmatched to any gene: 15. This CDR3 is built from 17 residues. The source is a man aged 25 to 45 in good health and CMV-seropositive. Sequenced: PBMCs. V usage is TRBV19 and J usage is TRBJ2-2; 8 bases line up with TRBD2. The CDR3 DNA follows: TGTGCCAGTAGTGCCTTTTGGAGCGGGAGATATGTCGGGGAGCTGTTTTTT. Protein: CASSAFWSGRYVGELFF.